These 32 T cell receptor beta chains came from one sample sequenced in a study of Ad26.COV2.S vaccination and SARS-CoV-2 variants. The protocol was immunoSEQ multiplex PCR, while the TCRdb copy is restricted to in-frame clones and leaves out a portion. The sample shows about 250,000 clones, around 85% of them seen only once. Regarding treatment: 19 received Ad26.COV2.S at low or high dose, single or two shots; 5 received placebo; per-sample allocation not given. Day 63 following the first vaccine or placebo injection was when the samples were taken. Sequenced material: peripheral blood, taken in a trial of Ad26.COV2.S vaccine versus placebo. The receptor source for this set is a person between 18 and 65 years old who received the Ad26.COV2.S COVID-19 vaccine or a placebo.

This rearrangement joins TRBV12-3 or TRBV12-4 to TRBJ1-1; no reliable D call. With 4 bases removed from V and 10 bases from J, the gap between germline ends came to 7 bases. The CDR3 runs to 10 residues. CDR3 amino acids: CASSSGRAFF. DNA for the CDR3: TGTGCCAGCAGTTCCGGGAGAGCTTTCTTT.

V is TRBV11-2 and J is TRBJ2-4, with D possibly TRBD1 on 6 matching bases. Per the germline V gene, CDR1 is SGHAT and CDR2 is FQNNGV. Deletions cut 5 bases from V and 0 bases from J, with 17 bases between. The CDR3 has 17 residues. CDR3 amino acids: CASSTTDRTLAKNIQYF. CDR3 nucleotides: TGTGCCAGCAGCACAACGGACAGAACCCTAGCCAAAAACATTCAGTACTTC. Together with reference TRBV11-2 and TRBJ2-4, the CDR3 gives the full variable domain: EAGVAQSPRYKIIEKRQSVAFWCNPISGHATLYWYQQILGQGPKLLIQFQNNGVVDDSQLPKDRFSAERLKGVDSTLKIQPAKLEDSAVYLCASSTTDRTLAKNIQYFGAGTRLSVL.

The J gene is TRBJ1-4, the V gene TRBV5-4; D may be TRBD1 (6 bases). V was shortened by 0 bases and J by 3 bases, with 15 bases between the two germline ends. The germline V gene encodes CDR1 SGHNT and CDR2 YYREEE (reference sequence). The CDR3 loop spans 17 amino acids. CDR3 in amino acids: CASSLDRVRAANEKLFF. In DNA form, the CDR3 reads TGTGCCAGCAGCTTGGACAGGGTGAGAGCGGCTAATGAAAAACTGTTTTTT.

The chain is built from TRBV29-1 and TRBJ2-1; unclear D gene. Trimming shortened V by 4 bases and J by 5 bases, and 3 bases separated the two germline ends. The CDR3 runs to 10 residues. Germline V CDR1 and CDR2: SQVTM, ANQGSEA. CDR3 nucleotide sequence: TGCAGCGTTGGGAACAATGAGCAGTTCTTC. Amino acids: CSVGNNEQFF.

The chain combines TRBV7-8 with TRBJ2-3; possible D gene TRBD2, 6 bases. This CDR3 contains 16 residues. The germline V and J ends were trimmed by 5 bases and 4 bases, with 19 bases remaining between them. Germline CDR1 SGHVS, CDR2 FQNEAQ. The CDR3 sequence: CASSPFWGERADTQYF. For the CDR3, the DNA is TGTGCCAGCAGCCCCTTCTGGGGGGAACGGGCAGATACGCAGTATTTT.

This rearrangement joins TRBV7-2 to TRBJ2-3, with 10 bases identical to TRBD2. Germline trimming cut 4 bases from V and 2 bases from J; bases unmatched to any gene: 3. Germline V lookup: CDR1 SGHTA, CDR2 FQGNSA. CDR3 size: 15 residues. The CDR3 DNA reads TGTGCCAGCAGCTCTAGCGGGAGACACACAGATACGCAGTATTTT. It is translated as CASSSSGRHTDTQYF. Filled out from reference TRBV7-2 and TRBJ2-3, the complete variable domain reads GAGVSQSPSNKVTEKGKDVELRCDPISGHTALYWYRQSLGQGLEFLIYFQGNSAPDKSGLPSDRFSAERTGGSVSTLTIQRTQQEDSAVYLCASSSSGRHTDTQYFGPGTRLTVL.

This sequence joins TRBV27 and TRBJ2-6; TRBD1 aligns across 7 bases. CDR1 is MNHEY, CDR2 SMNVEV, per germline (reference sequence). J was trimmed by 7 bases and V by 1 base; bases with no gene match: 13. This CDR3 is 18 amino acids long. CDR3 sequence (DNA): TGTGCCAGCAGTTTATTCCGGAAACCGGGACAGCTAGCCAACGTCCTGACTTTC. Its protein product is CASSLFRKPGQLANVLTF.

The chain uses TRBV29-1 and TRBJ2-3; D unclear. This CDR3 spans 13 amino acids. Germline V lookup: CDR1 SQVTM, CDR2 ANQGSEA. The V gene lost 4 bases and the J gene lost 2 bases, with 10 bases spanning the gap. This CDR3 reads CSVGGGYTDTQYF. For the CDR3, the DNA is TGCAGCGTTGGTGGCGGTTACACAGATACGCAGTATTTT.

V gene TRBV7-8 combines with J gene TRBJ1-2; perhaps TRBD1 as D (6 bases). Looked up from germline, CDR1 is SGHVS and CDR2 is FQNEAQ. There are 15 residues in the CDR3. With 2 bases removed from V and 4 bases from J, the gap between germline ends came to 14 bases. Here the CDR3 reads CASSLSHRDAYGYTF. For the CDR3, the DNA is TGTGCCAGCAGCTTATCGCACAGGGACGCCTATGGCTACACCTTC.

The rearrangement links TRBV7-3 to TRBJ2-5; 11 nucleotides match TRBD2. Germline CDR1 SGHTA, CDR2 FQGTGA. The CDR3 loop spans 14 amino acids. With 3 bases clipped from V and 3 bases from J, the junction kept 0 bases outside the gene matches. CDR3 DNA: TGTGCCAGCAGCTTTAGCGGGGGGGAAGAGACCCAGTACTTC. Translation gives CASSFSGGEETQYF.

The rearrangement links TRBV18 to TRBJ2-7, with D uncertain. CDR3 length: 13 residues. CDR1 is KGHSH, CDR2 LQKENI, per germline. V shed 5 bases and J shed 3 bases, with 11 bases lying between them. The CDR3 region is CASSSRPIYEQYV. DNA for the CDR3: TGTGCCAGCTCATCCCGCCCGATCTACGAGCAGTACGTC.

This clone was found once. The rearrangement uses TRBV30 and TRBJ1-5, with a possible D match to TRBD1 (6 bases). This CDR3 is built from 14 residues. The V end lost 2 bases, the J end lost 6 bases, and 14 bases lay between the germline ends. The germline CDR1 and CDR2 sequences are GTSNPN and SVGIG (reference sequence). The CDR3 reads CAWSLRGGSQPQHF. The CDR3 DNA reads TGTGCCTGGAGTCTTCGAGGGGGTTCTCAGCCCCAGCATTTT.

J is TRBJ2-3 and V is TRBV9; D assignment may be TRBD1 or TRBD2 (5 bases each). The CDR3 consists of 14 residues. Germline V gives CDR1 SGDLS, CDR2 YYNGEE. With 0 bases removed from V and 8 bases from J, the gap between germline ends came to 13 bases. The chain's CDR3 is CASSVEFGATTQYF. In nucleotides, the CDR3 is TGTGCCAGCAGCGTAGAGTTCGGGGCCACTACGCAGTATTTT.

The V gene is TRBV7-2, the J gene TRBJ2-7; D may correspond to TRBD1 or TRBD2 (7 bases each). CDR3 length: 15 amino acids. CDR1 and CDR2 (germline): SGHTA, FQGNSA. V dropped 4 bases and J dropped 3 bases, with 16 bases sitting between them. The DNA of the CDR3 is TGTGCCAGCAGCTCACAGCGGGACAGTTACTACGAGCAGTACTTC. Its protein is CASSSQRDSYYEQYF.

For this clone: At one end the junction does not follow the germline gene, possibly because of a read error. This chain links TRBV15 with TRBJ2-1, with D perhaps TRBD2 (5 bases). The CDR3 has 21 amino acids. Per the germline V gene, CDR1 is LNHNV and CDR2 is YYDKDF (reference sequence). This CDR3 is CATSREKPNLNAGHSYNEQFF. In DNA, the CDR3 is TGTGCCACCAGCCGAGAGAAGCCGAATCTAAACGCGGGCCACTCCTACAATGAGCAGTTCTTC.

The chain employs TRBV20-1 and TRBJ1-2; the D is unclear. There are 11 residues in the CDR3. The V end lost 6 bases, the J end lost 8 bases, and 13 bases lay between the germline ends. Looked up from germline, CDR1 is DFQATT and CDR2 is SNEGSKA (reference sequence). The CDR3 reads CSATHLGGYTF. The DNA of the CDR3 is TGCAGTGCCACTCATCTGGGAGGCTACACCTTC.

This chain links TRBV7-2 with TRBJ1-1; D is ambiguous. The CDR3 sequence is 15 residues long. The germline gives CDR1 SGHTA, CDR2 FQGNSA. V lost 3 bases, J lost 3 bases, and 14 bases lay in between. CDR3 DNA sequence: TGTGCCAGCAGCTTTAAACCCCGGGGTTACACTGAAGCTTTCTTT. Translating gives CASSFKPRGYTEAFF.

The rearrangement uses TRBV7-2 and TRBJ1-5; D remains ambiguous. V was pared by 1 base and J by 0 bases, with 7 bases between. Germline CDR1 SGHTA, CDR2 FQGNSA. The CDR3 contains 15 residues. CDR3 region: CASSLGEDSNQPQHF. For the CDR3, the DNA is TGTGCCAGCAGCTTAGGGGAGGATAGCAATCAGCCCCAGCATTTT.

This rearrangement joins TRBV5-1 to TRBJ2-4, with 7 bases lining up with TRBD1. After removal of 3 bases from V and 0 bases from J, the junction contained 18 bases not matched to a gene. Germline lookup yields CDR1 SGHRS and CDR2 YFSETQ. The CDR3 spans 20 residues. CDR3 nucleotide sequence: TGCGCCAGCAGCTCGACAGGGATGAAACTCTCCCAACTAGCCAAAAACATTCAGTACTTC. Its translation: CASSSTGMKLSQLAKNIQYF.

The chain has TRBV24-1 and TRBJ1-1; D ambiguous. The CDR3 is 14 residues long. Trimming stripped 3 bases from V and 0 bases from J, with 7 bases between. CDR1 KGHDR and CDR2 SFDVKD come from the germline V gene. CDR3 nucleotides: TGTGCCACCAGTGATGACCGACTGAACACTGAAGCTTTCTTT. Protein product: CATSDDRLNTEAFF.

This chain joins TRBV5-8 and TRBJ2-2; D remains ambiguous. The germline CDR1 and CDR2 sequences are SGHTS and YDEGEE. V was shortened by 7 bases and J by 5 bases, with 9 bases between the two germline ends. The CDR3 loop spans 12 amino acids. CDR3 nucleotides: TGTGCCAGCTCCCCGTGGACCGGGGAGCTGTTTTTT. As protein: CASSPWTGELFF.

This clone was counted between two and nine times. This rearrangement joins TRBV6-1 to TRBJ2-5; the match to TRBD1 covers 7 bases. With 2 bases clipped from V and 4 bases from J, the junction kept 7 bases outside the gene matches. The CDR3 consists of 15 residues. Per germline, CDR1 MNHNS and CDR2 SASEGT. The CDR3 DNA reads TGTGCCAGCAGTGAAAGGGACAGTATAGCAGAGACCCAGTACTTC. It encodes CASSERDSIAETQYF.

The chain employs TRBV3-1 (or the pseudogene TRBV3-2) and TRBJ1-2; D gene uncertain. The ends were cut back, 4 bases at V and 6 bases at J, with 12 bases in the middle. The germline gives CDR1 LGHDT, CDR2 YNNKEL (reference sequence). The CDR3 runs 13 residues. CDR3 region: CASSLRVRDGYTF. CDR3 bases: TGTGCCAGCAGCCTAAGGGTTCGGGATGGCTACACCTTC.

This clone showed up just once. This chain uses TRBV6-2 or TRBV6-3 with TRBJ1-2; D perhaps matches TRBD1 (5 bases). The CDR3 has 14 residues. Germline loops: CDR1 MNHEY, CDR2 SVGEGT. Deletions cut 4 bases from V and 8 bases from J, with 17 bases between. CDR3 sequence (DNA): TGTGCCAGCAGTTGGTTCGACAGTTCTGGAGGCTACACCTTC. This encodes CASSWFDSSGGYTF.

The J gene is TRBJ2-5, the V gene TRBV27, with 7 bases that match TRBD2. This CDR3 spans 15 amino acids. J lost 5 bases, V lost 2 bases, and 8 bases had no gene match. CDR1 MNHEY and CDR2 SMNVEV come from the germline V gene (reference sequence). The CDR3 loop reads CASSLRGGVWETQYF. The CDR3 DNA reads TGTGCCAGCAGTTTACGTGGGGGGGTTTGGGAGACCCAGTACTTC.

This clone was picked up a small number of times. J is TRBJ2-2 and V is TRBV2; D unclear. Trimming took 4 bases from V and 0 from J, leaving 9 bases between them. The CDR3 has 15 residues. CDR1 and CDR2 from the germline V gene are SNHLY and FYNNEI. The CDR3 spells CASSVRRSNTGELFF. The DNA for the CDR3 is TGTGCCAGCAGTGTCCGCAGATCGAACACCGGGGAGCTGTTTTTT.

The chain is built from TRBV6-5 and TRBJ1-6, with D possibly TRBD1 on 6 matching bases. Trimming took off 7 bases at V and 5 bases at J, with 15 bases between the two ends. This CDR3 region has 15 residues. Germline CDR1 and CDR2: MNHEY and SVGAGI. The CDR3 here is CASILSYRDNSPLHF. CDR3 sequence (DNA): TGTGCCAGCATATTAAGTTACAGGGATAATTCACCCCTCCACTTT.

CDR3 coding DNA: TGTGCCAGCAGTACTAGCGGGGGGTCCACAGATACGCAGTATTTT. Protein sequence: CASSTSGGSTDTQYF. This chain joins TRBV6-4 and TRBJ2-3, with 12 bases aligning to TRBD2. Germline V gene data show CDR1 as MRHNA and CDR2 as SNTAGT. The CDR3 runs to 15 residues. Losses at the gene ends were 5 bases for V and 2 bases for J; bases not matched to a gene: 2.

The rearrangement links TRBV7-9 to TRBJ2-2, with D unresolved. The CDR3 runs 12 residues. Trimming took 1 base from V and 6 from J, leaving 3 bases between them. Germline CDR1 is SEHNR and CDR2 is FQNEAQ (reference sequence). The CDR3 DNA follows: TGTGCCAGCAGCTTAGTTCCCGGGGAGCTGTTTTTT. Its protein product is CASSLVPGELFF.

This clone was seen only once. The chain links TRBV6-4 to TRBJ2-1, with TRBD2 matching 12 bases. This CDR3 spans 15 amino acids. V shed 6 bases, J shed 3 bases, and the junction held 3 bases outside the gene matches. CDR1 and CDR2 (germline): MRHNA, SNTAGT. CDR3 DNA: TGTGCCAGCAGCGGACTAGCGGGGAACTACAATGAGCAGTTCTTC. This sequence encodes CASSGLAGNYNEQFF.

The chain is built from TRBV5-1 and TRBJ2-1; 11 bases match TRBD2. CDR3 length: 16 residues. Trimming removed 5 bases from V and 3 bases from J; junction bases left unmatched: 7. CDR1 SGHRS and CDR2 YFSETQ come from the germline V gene. The CDR3 DNA reads TGCGCCAGCAGTCAAGCGGGACTAGCGGACTACAATGAGCAGTTCTTC. It specifies CASSQAGLADYNEQFF.

CDR3 loop: CASSVGTGNQPQHF. DNA of the CDR3: TGTGCCAGCAGCGTAGGGACAGGGAATCAGCCCCAGCATTTT. This chain connects TRBV9 to TRBJ1-5, with TRBD1 identical over 8 bases. Trimming took 0 bases from V and 4 from J; bases not matched to a gene: 0. Per germline, CDR1 SGDLS and CDR2 YYNGEE. CDR3 length: 14 residues.